This T cell receptor (beta chain) was obtained from a study of blood T cells in healthy people across ages. Germline CDR1 and CDR2: MDHEN and SYDVKM. This CDR3 is 16 amino acids long. Regarding the study as a whole: The study lacked donor CMV status, which possibly confounded expanded clonotype changes. Observed TCR beta diversity showed a strong correlation with the percentage of naive T cells as measured by flow cytometry. From one million sequenced T cells, diversity estimates were lower bounds.

This clonotype was observed once. The antigen remains undetermined. The junction differs from germline at one of its ends, possibly a read error. It was with a sample-barcoded 5' primer and a J-beta primer mix that a second PCR of roughly 6 to 11 cycles was run. One entry per CDR3 protein results from TCRdb running MiXCR on the 5' RACE reads. The sample carries approximately 1.5 million distinct CDR3 sequences, 35% to 45% recorded once. No fewer than 5.5 micrograms of total RNA were isolated from every sample. The sample was blood. V gene TRBV28 combines with J gene TRBJ2-1; 10 nucleotides align to TRBD1. The clonotype was recovered from a woman between 18 and 29 years old in good health. Here the CDR3 DNA reads TGTGCCAGCAGTATGAGGACAGGGGGTATGATCAATGCGCAGTTCTTC. This sequence encodes CASSMRTGGMINAQFF.